This TCR beta chain came from a study of cytomegalovirus exposure and HLA in healthy donors. Study-wide points: Later analysis placed DRB1 highest and HLA-C lowest in TCR association rates, which differed by HLA locus. Presence/absence analyses rested on an assumption that sequencing depth was roughly uniform across donors. Per a later analysis, roughly 17,000 TCR beta sequences showed association with HLA alleles at 0.05 false discovery rate.

CDR3 length equals 16 residues. Germline V lookup: CDR1 SGHVS, CDR2 FQNEAQ. With 3 bases removed from V and 2 bases from J, the gap between germline ends came to 13 bases. A word on this clone: Its antigen is unidentified.

The PCR made use of 60 Vbeta and 13 Jbeta primers. The protocol was immunoSEQ multiplex PCR, while the TCRdb copy is restricted to in-frame clones and leaves out a portion. Seen here are more than 60,000 clones, 78% observed once, and the top ten hold roughly 8.9%. Sequenced: PBMCs. The chain is built from TRBV7-8 and TRBJ2-2, with TRBD2 as a possible D gene (7 bases). This TCR came from a woman in her thirties or forties in good health and CMV-seropositive. In DNA form, the CDR3 reads TGTGCCAGCAGCTTGGGGGGCGGGGGAAACACCGGGGAGCTGTTTTTT. Amino acids: CASSLGGGGNTGELFF.